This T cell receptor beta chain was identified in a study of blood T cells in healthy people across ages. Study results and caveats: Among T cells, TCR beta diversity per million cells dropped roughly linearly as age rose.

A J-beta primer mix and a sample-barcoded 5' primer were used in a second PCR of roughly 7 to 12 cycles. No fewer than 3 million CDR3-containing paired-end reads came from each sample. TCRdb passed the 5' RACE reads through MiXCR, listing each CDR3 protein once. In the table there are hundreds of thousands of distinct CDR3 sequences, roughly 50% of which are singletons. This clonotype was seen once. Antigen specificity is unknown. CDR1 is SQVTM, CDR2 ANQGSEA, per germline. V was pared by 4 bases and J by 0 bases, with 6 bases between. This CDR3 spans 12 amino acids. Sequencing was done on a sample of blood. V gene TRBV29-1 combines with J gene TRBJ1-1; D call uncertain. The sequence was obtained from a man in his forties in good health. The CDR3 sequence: CSVGLLNTEAFF. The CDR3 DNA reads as TGCAGCGTTGGGCTGCTGAACACTGAAGCTTTCTTT.